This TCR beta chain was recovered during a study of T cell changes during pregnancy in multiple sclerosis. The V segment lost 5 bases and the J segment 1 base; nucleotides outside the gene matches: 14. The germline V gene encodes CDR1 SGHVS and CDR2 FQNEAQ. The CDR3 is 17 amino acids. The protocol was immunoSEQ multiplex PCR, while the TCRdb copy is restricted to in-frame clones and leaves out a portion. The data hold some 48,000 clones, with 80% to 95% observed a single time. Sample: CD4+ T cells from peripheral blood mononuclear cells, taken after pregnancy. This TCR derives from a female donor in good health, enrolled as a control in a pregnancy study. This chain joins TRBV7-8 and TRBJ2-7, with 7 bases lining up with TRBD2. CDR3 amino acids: CASSPPLVVAGSYEQYF. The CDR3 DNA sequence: TGTGCCAGCAGCCCCCCCTTAGTCGTAGCGGGTTCCTACGAGCAGTACTTC. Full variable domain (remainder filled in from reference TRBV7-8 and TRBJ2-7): GAGVSQSPRYKVAKRGQDVALRCDPISGHVSLFWYQQALGQGPEFLTYFQNEAQLDKSGLPSDRFFAERPEGSVSTLKIQRTQQEDSAVYLCASSPPLVVAGSYEQYFGPGTRLTVT.